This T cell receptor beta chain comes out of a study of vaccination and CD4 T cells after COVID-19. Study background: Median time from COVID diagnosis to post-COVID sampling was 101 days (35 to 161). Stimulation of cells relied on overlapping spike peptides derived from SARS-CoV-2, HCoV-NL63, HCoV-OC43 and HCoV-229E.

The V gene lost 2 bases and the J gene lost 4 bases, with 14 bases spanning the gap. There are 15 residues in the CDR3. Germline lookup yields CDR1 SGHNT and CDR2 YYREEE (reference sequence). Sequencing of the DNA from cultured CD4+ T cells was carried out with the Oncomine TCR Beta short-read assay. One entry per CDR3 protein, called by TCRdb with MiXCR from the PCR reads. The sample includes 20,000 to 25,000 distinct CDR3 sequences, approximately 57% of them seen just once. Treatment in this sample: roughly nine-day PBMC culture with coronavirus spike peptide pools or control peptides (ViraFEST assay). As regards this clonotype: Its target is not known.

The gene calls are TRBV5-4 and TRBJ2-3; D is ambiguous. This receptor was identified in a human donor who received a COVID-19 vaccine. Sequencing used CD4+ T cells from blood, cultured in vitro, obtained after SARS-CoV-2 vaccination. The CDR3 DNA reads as TGTGCCAGCAGCTTAGGGCCAAGGGCGCCAGATACGCAGTATTTT. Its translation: CASSLGPRAPDTQYF.